This T cell receptor beta chain was captured by sequencing in a study of identical twins. Using its own MiXCR run on the 5' RACE reads, TCRdb lists one record per CDR3 protein. Here the sample spans some 1,700,000 distinct CDR3 sequences, more than 30% being singletons. Germline V gene data show CDR1 as LGHDT and CDR2 as YNNKEL (reference sequence). The CDR3 has 18 residues. V lost 1 base to trimming and J lost 8 bases; unmatched junction nucleotides: 11. Everyone who donated was a healthy Caucasian. Whole-study findings and limits: Insertions ran lower in abundant cord blood beta clonotypes, though not in memory repertoires. An excess of low generation probability was shown by twin-shared out-of-frame alpha sequences.

With regard to this clonotype: The antigen is unknown.

V is TRBV3-1 and J is TRBJ2-2; 12 bases line up with TRBD2. This receptor was taken from a newborn girl in good health. Sequencing used cord blood. The DNA for the CDR3 is TGTGCCAGCAGCCAAGGGACTAGCGGGATTCGAGTCACTGGGGAGCTGTTTTTT. This encodes CASSQGTSGIRVTGELFF. Full variable domain (remainder filled in from reference TRBV3-1 and TRBJ2-2): DTAVSQTPKYLVTQMGNDKSIKCEQNLGHDTMYWYKQDSKKFLKIMFSYNNKELIINETVPNRFSPKSPDKAHLNLHINSLELGDSAVYFCASSQGTSGIRVTGELFFGEGSRLTVL.